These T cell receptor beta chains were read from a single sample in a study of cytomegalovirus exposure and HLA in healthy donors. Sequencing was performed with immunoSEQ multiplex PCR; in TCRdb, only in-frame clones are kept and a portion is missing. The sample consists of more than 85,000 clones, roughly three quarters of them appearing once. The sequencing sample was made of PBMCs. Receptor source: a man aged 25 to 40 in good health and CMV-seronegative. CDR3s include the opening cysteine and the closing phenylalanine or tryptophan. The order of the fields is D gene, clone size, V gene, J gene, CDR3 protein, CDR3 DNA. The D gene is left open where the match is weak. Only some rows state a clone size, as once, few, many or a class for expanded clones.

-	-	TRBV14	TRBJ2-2	CASSQVSGLNTGELFF	TGTGCCAGCAGCCAAGTGTCCGGACTCAACACCGGGGAGCTGTTTTTT
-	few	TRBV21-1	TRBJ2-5	CASSNNEDRGKETQYF	TGTGCCAGCAGCAACAATGAGGACAGGGGGAAAGAGACCCAGTACTTC
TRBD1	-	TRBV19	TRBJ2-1	CASSRSGTGNEQFF	TGTGCCAGTAGTAGATCCGGGACAGGGAATGAGCAGTTCTTC
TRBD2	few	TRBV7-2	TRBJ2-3	CASSLAGGRIDTQYF	TGTGCCAGCAGCTTAGCGGGAGGGCGGATAGATACGCAGTATTTT
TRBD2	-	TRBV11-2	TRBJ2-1	CASSSIAGRRNEQFF	TGTGCCAGCAGCTCCATAGCGGGAAGGAGGAATGAGCAGTTCTTC
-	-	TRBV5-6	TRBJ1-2	CASSLLSTGGYGYTF	TGTGCCAGCAGCTTGTTATCTACGGGGGGCTATGGCTACACCTTC
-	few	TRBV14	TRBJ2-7	CASSPPGSLSYEQYF	TGTGCCAGCAGCCCCCCGGGTAGCCTCTCCTACGAGCAGTACTTC
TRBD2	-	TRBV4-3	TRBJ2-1	CASSQGLAAYNEQFF	TGCGCCAGCAGCCAAGGCCTAGCGGCCTACAATGAGCAGTTCTTC
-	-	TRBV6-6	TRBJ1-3	CASSSQGPGNTIYF	TGTGCCAGCAGTTCACAGGGTCCTGGAAACACCATATATTTT
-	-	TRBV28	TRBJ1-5	CASSSRQINQPQHF	TGTGCCAGCAGTTCTCGACAGATTAATCAGCCCCAGCATTTT
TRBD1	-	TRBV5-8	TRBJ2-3	CASSHPGRDSSTDTQYF	TGTGCCAGCAGCCACCCCGGACGGGACAGCTCTACAGATACGCAGTATTTT
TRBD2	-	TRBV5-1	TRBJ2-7	CASSSGLAGGGVSSYEQYF	TGCGCCAGCAGCTCCGGACTAGCGGGAGGGGGTGTATCCTCCTACGAGCAGTACTTC